This T cell receptor beta chain came from a study of blood T cell repertoires in COVID-19. Study in general: The United States, Italy and Spain provided the acute and convalescent COVID-19 samples.

Clones were sequenced by immunoSEQ multiplex PCR, and TCRdb holds only the in-frame ones, with some missing. The sample holds 200,000 to 300,000 clones; roughly 80% are singletons and the top ten take roughly 3.3%. Trimming pared 0 bases from V and 7 bases from J, leaving 10 bases between. The CDR3 is 15 amino acids. CDR1 is MNHEY, CDR2 SMNVEV, per germline (reference sequence). The clonotype comes from a woman aged 18-29 years with acute or convalescent COVID-19. The V gene is TRBV27, the J gene TRBJ1-6; D is possibly TRBD1 (5 bases). The sequenced sample consisted of peripheral blood. CDR3 protein: CASSLSAGGNSPLHF. CDR3 DNA: TGTGCCAGCAGTTTATCCGCCGGGGGGAATTCACCCCTCCACTTT.